This T cell receptor (beta chain) was profiled in a study of cytomegalovirus exposure and HLA in healthy donors (TCRdb year 2017). As for the study more broadly: In an earlier analysis of 587 of the donors, about 260 Gb of sequence data and just under 120 million unique TCR beta sequences from 150 million to 200 million T cells were reported. An early release that covered fewer than 750 HLA-typed donors contained around 330 gigabases of sequencing data and 80 million or so unique TCR sequences. The genetic ancestry cluster associated with self-reported Caucasian donors included over 80% of the roughly 380 genotyped donors. The study aimed to test whether cataloging public T cell receptors could reveal signatures of past pathogen exposure. The T cell repertoires of 666 subjects were profiled by immunosequencing and related to cytomegalovirus serostatus. Besides the first cohort of around 700 subjects, a separate validation cohort made up of around 120 different subjects was used. High-throughput TCR immunosequencing, statistical association of individual TCRs with disease status, and machine learning were combined to predict cytomegalovirus infection status. A later analysis re-analyzed previously published TCR beta repertoires from about 600 donors and added high-resolution HLA genotyping to study TCR occurrence patterns. Rather than using new phenotypic data, the later analysis identified candidate immune exposures from TCR beta sequences and from how often those sequences occurred across donors. An earlier analysis of approximately 580 of the donors used high-throughput TCR beta sequencing to judge whether each TCR beta V gene segment behaved as functional or pseudogenic. Donor age, sex, ethnicity and CMV serostatus were compiled together with the repertoire data. A later genetic analysis used genome-wide SNP genotypes for about 60% of the roughly 670 donors, treating that subset as a discovery cohort. All discovery cohort repertoires had been generated on a single sequencing platform. Class I and class II HLA loci were covered by the typing at four-digit resolution. Typing coverage varied by locus: roughly 629-640 donors for A, B, C, DRB1 and DQB1; about 520 for DQA1; nearly 610 for DPA1; fewer than 480 for DPB1. Four or five DR-DQ haplotypes were handled as single units for association and clustering, since linkage in the cohort was strong. Across 398 genotyped donors of the cohort, an average of about 240,000 unique TCR beta nucleotide sequences per donor were sequenced, and roughly 20% of those sequences were non-productive.

The cohort comprised some 680 healthy bone marrow donors. At the time of sampling, every cohort member was nominally healthy, though immune exposures that went unrecorded were likely present. The donor tested CMV seropositive and was one of the 289 seropositive cohort members. A peripheral blood sample was provided by each donor, and peripheral blood mononuclear cells were used for TCR beta sequencing. The Qiagen DNeasy Blood Extraction Kit was used to extract genomic DNA from the blood cell samples. The CDR3 runs 17 residues from the cysteine to the phenylalanine. The retained sequence is limited to the CDR3, 51 bases, with the frame set at the first base. The germline V gene supplies CDR1 SGHVS and CDR2 FNYEAQ. As to this clone: The antigen it recognizes is unknown. Per-base quality was not reported, and no clone a single base away is much larger than it.

The library was made by the immunoSEQ multiplex PCR assay. For the multiplex PCR, a mixture combining 60 forward primers for TCR Vbeta segments and 13 reverse primers for TCR Jbeta segments was used. Amplification of the CDR3 region of rearranged TCR beta genes was performed with a multiplex PCR assay on genomic DNA. On the Illumina HiSeq System, the amplified TCR beta libraries were sequenced as 87-base-pair reads. Under the source paper's analysis protocol: Across the 700 or so repertoires, a later analysis counted tens of millions of unique TCR beta chains, around 10 million of which were shared by at least two donors. To remove PCR and sequencing errors, raw reads were error-corrected and collapsed into unique sequences using a nearest-neighbor algorithm that merged closely related sequences. V, D and J gene segments were assigned by aligning CDR3 sequences to IMGT reference sequences. Each retained sequence needed at least a six-nucleotide match to both a V gene segment and a J gene segment. Rearrangements were called productive when the CDR3 lacked stop codons and stayed in frame with V and J; all others were non-productive. Following IMGT convention, CDR3 was defined as the stretch from the second conserved V-encoded cysteine up to the conserved J-encoded phenylalanine. The earlier analysis of some 600 of the donors excluded sequences that lacked an unambiguous match to a single V gene segment. In an earlier analysis of a few hundred of the donors, V segments were called functional above 56.7% productive rearrangements and were called segregating when the between-donor standard deviation exceeded 5%. A statistical classification framework was built for diagnosing cytomegalovirus status from the catalog of TCR beta chain sequences. In a later analysis, V and J genes were assigned by comparing TCR nucleotide sequences against IMGT/GENE-DB human TR gene sequences. Using the TCRdist pipeline, a later analysis assigned CDR3 sequences along with most-parsimonious VDJ recombination scenarios. In a later analysis, each TCR beta chain was defined by its CDR3 amino acid sequence together with its V-gene family, and reads lacking a unique V-gene family were excluded. To address suspected cross-contamination and a sequencing artifact, a later analysis removed 550 to 750 highly shared, low-generation-probability nucleotide sequences. A later analysis calculated a clonal expansion index for each public chain from normalized within-repertoire ranks of inferred template counts. In a later analysis, generation probabilities were computed with a VDJ recombination model fitted to out-of-frame rearrangements, and the resulting probabilities were checked against IGoR. A later analysis scored TCR-TCR, TCR-HLA and TCR-CMV co-occurrence with hypergeometric tests, applying a repertoire-size bias correction to TCR pairs. A later analysis estimated false discovery rates by permuting HLA or CMV assignments 20 times. In a later analysis, co-occurring TCRs were grouped using DBSCAN, and TCRdist sequence similarity was added for clustering within HLA-allele-positive subsets. Repertoires with fewer than 30,000 or more than 120,000 public chains, plus five repertoires with anomalous nucleotide sharing, were excluded from co-occurrence clustering. In its TCRdb copy, this immuneACCESS table keeps in-frame sequences only and misses some clones. Where compared with another copy, unresolved V genes explain less than half of these, and the others have no known cause. The DNA gave D and trimming, while V, J and clone size come from that table. Here the sample has over 250,000 clones; around 86% occur a single time. Of the sample, 3.5% to 4% is held by the ten largest clones.

Results the study describes overall, beyond this receptor: A cluster of highly shared sequence variants was judged likely to be a technical artifact of the sequencing pipeline. In a later analysis, HLA-associated TCR beta chains were found to be more clonally expanded and to have lower generation probabilities than equally common non-associated chains. The classifier was reported to diagnose cytomegalovirus status with high specificity and sensitivity in both the original cohort and the validation cohort. In a later analysis, the rate of TCR association differed among HLA loci, with DRB1 alleles having the most associated TCRs and HLA-C alleles having the fewest. A few of the identified cytomegalovirus-associated TCR beta chains were confirmed in vitro to be specific for cytomegalovirus antigens. Roughly 15 rarely observed V segments, including chromosome 9 orphons, were excluded from the earlier analysis of several hundred of the donors because counts were too low. According to the authors, the approach could potentially be generalized to other disease states and immunological phenotypes. According to a later analysis, most CMV-associated TCR beta chains appeared to be HLA-restricted, and the HLA associations seemed to be driven largely by CMV exposure. The presence/absence analyses assumed that sequencing depth was roughly uniform across donors, and that assumption may not be true. In a later genetic analysis, fewer N-insertions in productive TCRs were reported among donors in an Asian-associated ancestry cluster than the roughly 700-donor mean. A total of fewer than 200 TCR beta chains were listed by the study as associated with cytomegalovirus. Some IMGT-functional V segments, including TRBV6-2 and TRBV6-3, could not be told apart with the 87-base-pair reads, so those segments were excluded. An association between a missense DCLRE1C variant and V-gene and J-gene trimming of TCR beta chains was found in a later genetic analysis and replicated in an independent cohort. In a later analysis, some 17,000 TCR beta sequences were associated with specific HLA alleles at a false discovery rate of 0.05. When HLA alleles, especially DR and DQ, strongly co-occurred, attributing TCR associations to individual alleles was difficult. Because HLA typing was unavailable for some donors at each locus, only the typed subset was used in association tests. Linkage disequilibrium might explain the correlated functional status among segregating V segments, but an unknown experimental factor could not be ruled out. A further reported finding was that TCR beta sequences accurately predicted the HLA-A and HLA-B alleles for most subjects in the first cohort. In this cohort, only TCR beta chains were sequenced, and detectable features were limited by the absence of alpha or paired-chain data. A later analysis reported that several top co-occurrence clusters appeared linked to parvovirus B19, influenza, CMV and Epstein-Barr virus. In an earlier analysis of some 550 of the donors, most TCR beta V segments were observed in productive rearrangements about 87% or about 30% of the time, broadly matching IMGT annotations. Across donors, most TCR sequences were observed very rarely, whereas some public TCRs were present in many individuals. For the cohort, immune exposure information was limited to CMV serostatus.

The sequencing sample was made of PBMCs. The rearrangement joined TRBV7-6 to TRBJ2-7; a stretch of 12 junction bases matches TRBD2. Judging by the DNA end, TRBJ2-1 fits better; the J call may be wrong. The clonotype comes from a middle-aged man in good health and CMV-seropositive. The bases read TGTGCCAGCAGCGTGGGACTAGCGGGTGACGATTACAATGAGCAGTTCTTC. Translated, this gives CASSVGLAGDDYNEQFF.